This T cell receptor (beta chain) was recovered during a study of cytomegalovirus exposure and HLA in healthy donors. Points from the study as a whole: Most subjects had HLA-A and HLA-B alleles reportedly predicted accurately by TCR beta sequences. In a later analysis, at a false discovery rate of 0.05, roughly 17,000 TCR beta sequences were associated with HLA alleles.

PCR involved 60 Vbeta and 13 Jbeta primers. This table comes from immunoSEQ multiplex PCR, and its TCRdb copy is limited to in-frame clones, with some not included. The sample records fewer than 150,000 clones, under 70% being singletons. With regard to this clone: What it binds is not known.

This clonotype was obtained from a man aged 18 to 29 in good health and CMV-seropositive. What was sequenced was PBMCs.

Written as DNA, the CDR3 is TGTGCCAGCAGTGAGGACAGGACCCTTCGAGCTTTCTTT. Amino acids: CASSEDRTLRAFF. The V call is TRBV28, the J call TRBJ1-1, with 7 bases fitting TRBD1. With V trimmed by 5 bases and J by 10 bases, 10 bases remained unmatched. This CDR3 has 13 residues. Germline CDR1 and CDR2: MDHEN and SYDVKM.